Presented here are 10 T cell receptor beta chains from one specimen sequenced in a study of T cell responses to AZD1222 COVID-19 vaccine. Method: immunoSEQ multiplex PCR; TCRdb's copy keeps in-frame clones and lacks some. The profile covers about 130,000 clones, with 93% appearing a single time and 2.5% to 4% taken by the ten largest. This sample comprised peripheral blood, obtained on day 0 of AZD1222 vaccination. These receptors all stem from an adult in good health.

The chain joins TRBV11-2 to TRBJ1-1; D possibly corresponds to TRBD1 (5 bases). This CDR3 has 17 amino acids. Trimming left V 5 bases short and J 0 bases short, with 19 bases between. CDR1 SGHAT and CDR2 FQNNGV come from the germline V gene. CDR3 residues: CASSLGRGEPLNTEAFF. CDR3 bases: TGTGCCAGCAGCCTGGGGAGGGGTGAACCTTTGAACACTGAAGCTTTCTTT.

J is TRBJ1-6 and V is TRBV9; D ambiguous. Per germline, CDR1 SGDLS and CDR2 YYNGEE. Trimming pared 3 bases from V and 7 bases from J, leaving 11 bases between. The CDR3 totals 14 residues. For the CDR3, the DNA is TGTGCCAGCAGCGAAGCAGGTGTCAATTCACCCCTCCACTTT. Residues: CASSEAGVNSPLHF.

This chain uses TRBV28 with TRBJ1-5, with 7 bases identical to TRBD1. The length of the CDR3 is 15 residues. Germline V gene lookup returns CDR1 MDHEN and CDR2 SYDVKM. V was pared by 3 bases and J by 3 bases, with 5 bases of the junction left unmatched. CDR3 sequence: CASSFLDRANQPQHF. DNA for the CDR3: TGTGCCAGCAGTTTTCTTGACAGGGCCAATCAGCCCCAGCATTTT.

The chain carries TRBV25-1 and TRBJ2-3; TRBD1 matches 9 bases. The CDR3 totals 16 residues. Trimming at V came to 1 base and at J to 3 bases, leaving 5 bases not matched to a gene. The germline gives CDR1 MGHDK, CDR2 SYGVNS. CDR3 in DNA: TGTGCCAGCAGTGAATTGGGACAGGGTGGGACAGATACGCAGTATTTT. Its protein product is CASSELGQGGTDTQYF.

The chain links TRBV28 to TRBJ1-2, with TRBD1 as a possible D gene (5 bases). The V end was cut by 1 base, the J end by 3 bases, with 9 bases between. This CDR3 is 14 amino acids long. CDR1 is MDHEN, CDR2 SYDVKM, per germline. The DNA for the CDR3 is TGTGCCAGCAGTTTATTTCGGGGGTACTATGGCTACACCTTC. As protein: CASSLFRGYYGYTF.

Notes on this clone: Different DNA sequences within this sample yield the same CDR3. This chain links TRBV25-1 with TRBJ1-1; weak D call: TRBD1 (5 bases). The CDR3 sequence is 13 residues long. Per the germline V gene, CDR1 is MGHDK and CDR2 is SYGVNS. V was cut by 6 bases and J by 7 bases, with 15 bases left in between. Written as DNA, the CDR3 is TGTGCCAGCAGCGCAGTGCGGGGACGTGAAGCTTTCTTT. Translated, it gives CASSAVRGREAFF.

The chain is built from TRBV5-5 and TRBJ1-4; D is ambiguous. CDR1 SGHKS and CDR2 YYEKEE come from the germline V gene (reference sequence). V was cut by 4 bases and J by 4 bases, with 5 bases left in between. The CDR3 loop spans 12 amino acids. CDR3 nucleotides: TGTGCCAGCAGCGGAAGTAATGAAAAACTGTTTTTT. It is translated as CASSGSNEKLFF.

The rearrangement joins TRBV30 to TRBJ1-2, with 7 bases fitting TRBD1. The V and J ends lost 0 bases and 4 bases, in that order; junction bases with no gene match: 5. CDR1 is GTSNPN, CDR2 SVGIG, per germline (reference sequence). The CDR3 length is 14 residues. In DNA form, the CDR3 reads TGTGCCTGGAGTGTAGCTCGGGACAGCTATGGCTACACCTTC. It is translated as CAWSVARDSYGYTF.

The sample holds a few counts of this clone. The gene calls are TRBV2 and TRBJ2-1; a weak D match, TRBD1 (7 bases). Germline CDR1 and CDR2: SNHLY and FYNNEI. The V and J ends lost 3 bases and 9 bases respectively, with 18 bases between them. CDR3 length equals 15 residues. CDR3 sequence reads: CASSERDSGRGEQFF. CDR3 bases: TGTGCCAGCAGTGAGCGGGACAGTGGTAGGGGTGAGCAGTTCTTC.

This sequence joins TRBV7-2 and TRBJ2-2; D possibly corresponds to TRBD1 (5 bases). The CDR3 consists of 15 residues. CDR1 is SGHTA and CDR2 is FQGNSA in the germline V gene. V was trimmed by 3 bases and J by 7 bases, leaving 15 bases between them. The CDR3 here is CASSFSQGRIGELFF. CDR3 DNA sequence: TGTGCCAGCAGCTTTAGTCAGGGAAGGATCGGGGAGCTGTTTTTT.